The next 9 T cell receptor beta chains were all read from a single sample in a study of coeliac disease. Assay used: immunoSEQ multiplex PCR; TCRdb lists only in-frame clones, some missing. The sample has some 7,300 clones, roughly 65% seen once. Source material: lamina propria lymphocytes from the gut. All receptors come from a woman aged 60-75 years with active celiac disease.

The chain carries TRBV9 and TRBJ1-1; no clear D gene. Germline loops: CDR1 SGDLS, CDR2 YYNGEE. The CDR3 has 13 residues. Trimming removed 4 bases from V and 5 bases from J, with 12 bases in between. In DNA, the CDR3 is TGTGCCAGCAGCCCCCCGGTTTCTACTGAAGCTTTCTTT. Its translation: CASSPPVSTEAFF.

This chain uses TRBV23-1 with TRBJ2-3; 12 bases are a match to TRBD2. TRBV23-1 is an ORF for which the function is uncertain. The CDR3 runs 16 residues. V trimming: 2 bases; J trimming: 5 bases; junction bases outside the gene matches: 5. The CDR3 reads CASSQPTSGGKDTQYF. CDR3 nucleotides: TGCGCCAGCAGTCAACCGACTAGCGGGGGCAAAGATACGCAGTATTTT.

The chain employs TRBV7-8 and TRBJ2-3, with D tentatively TRBD1 (5 bases). The CDR3 extends over 15 amino acids. Germline V gene sequence: CDR1 SGHVS, CDR2 FQNEAQ. The V and J ends lost 5 bases and 3 bases respectively, with 15 bases between them. The CDR3 here is CASSPRPPGTDTQYF. The CDR3 bases are TGTGCCAGCAGCCCACGGCCCCCAGGGACAGATACGCAGTATTTT.

This sequence joins TRBV7-8 and TRBJ1-5; weak D call: TRBD1 (5 bases). Germline V lookup: CDR1 SGHVS, CDR2 FQNEAQ. The CDR3 contains 14 residues. V dropped 2 bases and J dropped 3 bases, with 8 bases sitting between them. This CDR3 is CASSLQTDNQPQHF. The CDR3 bases are TGTGCCAGCAGCTTACAGACAGACAATCAGCCCCAGCATTTT. The full variable domain, with the rest looked up from reference TRBV7-8 and TRBJ1-5, is GAGVSQSPRYKVAKRGQDVALRCDPISGHVSLFWYQQALGQGPEFLTYFQNEAQLDKSGLPSDRFFAERPEGSVSTLKIQRTQQEDSAVYLCASSLQTDNQPQHFGDGTRLSIL.

V usage is TRBV6-6 and J usage is TRBJ1-5; 11 bases map to TRBD1. The CDR3 runs to 16 residues. Per germline, CDR1 MNHNY and CDR2 SVGAGI (reference sequence). Trimming removed 4 bases from V and 5 bases from J; junction bases left unmatched: 7. In DNA form, the CDR3 reads TGTGCCAGCAGTTTTCCCGGGACAGGGGGATATCAGCCCCAGCATTTT. Translating gives CASSFPGTGGYQPQHF.

The chain links TRBV5-1 to TRBJ2-1; TRBD2 is a possible D gene (6 bases). Trimming stripped 0 bases from V and 9 bases from J, with 19 bases between. CDR3 length: 16 residues. In germline, CDR1 is SGHRS, CDR2 YFSETQ. CDR3 bases: TGCGCCAGCAGCTTGGAAGCAGGGAGGTTAGCCGGTGAGCAGTTCTTC. Residues: CASSLEAGRLAGEQFF.

The V and J genes are TRBV9 and TRBJ2-5; D is possibly TRBD2 (5 bases). V lost 2 bases, J lost 11 bases, and 16 bases lay in between. Germline loops: CDR1 SGDLS, CDR2 YYNGEE. The CDR3 loop spans 13 amino acids. The CDR3 DNA reads TGTGCCAGCAGCGTGGGATCTCCCGGGGAGCAGTACTTC. Its protein product is CASSVGSPGEQYF.

This clone occurred a few times. The V gene is TRBV10-3, the J gene TRBJ1-1, with D possibly matching TRBD1 (6 bases). The CDR3 extends over 12 amino acids. Trimming stripped 10 bases from V and 1 base from J, with 10 bases between. The V gene's germline CDR1 is ENHRY and CDR2 SYGVKD. CDR3 protein: CATSTGNTEAFF. CDR3 sequence (DNA): TGTGCCACCTCGACAGGGAACACTGAAGCTTTCTTT.

This clone has just a few counts. This rearrangement joins TRBV14 to TRBJ2-1; D not resolved. This CDR3 spans 15 amino acids. The V gene lost 0 bases and the J gene lost 2 bases, with 8 bases spanning the gap. Germline V gene lookup returns CDR1 SGHDN and CDR2 FVKESK. The CDR3 loop is CASSQEQQPYNEQFF. CDR3 bases: TGTGCCAGCAGCCAAGAACAACAGCCCTACAATGAGCAGTTCTTC.